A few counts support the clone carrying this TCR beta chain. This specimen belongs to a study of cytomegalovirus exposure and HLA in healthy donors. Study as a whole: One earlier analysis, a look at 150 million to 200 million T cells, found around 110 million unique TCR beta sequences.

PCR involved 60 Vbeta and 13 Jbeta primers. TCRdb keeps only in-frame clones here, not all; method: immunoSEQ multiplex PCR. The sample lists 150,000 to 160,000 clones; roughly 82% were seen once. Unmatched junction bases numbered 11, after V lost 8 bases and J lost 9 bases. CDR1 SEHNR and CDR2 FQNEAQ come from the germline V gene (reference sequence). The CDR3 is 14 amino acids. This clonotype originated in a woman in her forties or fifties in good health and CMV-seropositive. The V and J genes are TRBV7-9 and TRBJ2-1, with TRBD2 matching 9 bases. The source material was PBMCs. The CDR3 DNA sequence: TGTGCCAGCGAAAGCGGGGGGTTTTTAGGTGAGCAGTTCTTC. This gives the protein CASESGGFLGEQFF.